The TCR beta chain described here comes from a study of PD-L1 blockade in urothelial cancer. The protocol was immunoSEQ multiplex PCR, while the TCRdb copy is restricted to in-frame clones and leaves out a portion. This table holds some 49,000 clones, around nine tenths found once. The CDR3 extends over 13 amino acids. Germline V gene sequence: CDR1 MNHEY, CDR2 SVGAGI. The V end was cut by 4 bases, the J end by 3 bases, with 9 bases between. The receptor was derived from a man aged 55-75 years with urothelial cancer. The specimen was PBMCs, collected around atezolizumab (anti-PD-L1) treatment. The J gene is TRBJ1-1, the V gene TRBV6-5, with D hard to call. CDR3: CASSSFFDTEAFF. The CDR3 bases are TGTGCCAGCAGTTCGTTCTTTGACACTGAAGCTTTCTTT.